This T cell receptor beta chain comes out of a study of cytomegalovirus exposure and HLA in healthy donors. Whole-study findings and limits: Reports indicated that the classifier achieved high specificity and sensitivity in diagnosing cytomegalovirus status.

About this clone: Its antigen is still unknown.

The CDR3 extends over 16 amino acids. V shed 2 bases and J shed 0 bases, with 11 bases lying between them. Germline CDR1 reads SNHLY; CDR2 reads FYNNEI. Researchers ran the PCR with 60 Vbeta and 13 Jbeta primers. Original methodology: About 83 million unique TCR beta chains, about 12 million shared, were counted in a later analysis. Clones were sequenced by immunoSEQ multiplex PCR, and TCRdb holds only the in-frame ones, with some missing. V and J calls and clone size follow that table, whereas D and trimming were derived from the DNA. The sample contains about 99,000 clones, approximately 80% of which appear only once.

The rearrangement joins TRBV2 to TRBJ1-5; maybe TRBD1 (5 bases). The sequencing input was PBMCs. This TCR was sampled from a man between 40 and 49 years old in good health and CMV-seronegative. The CDR3 DNA reads as TGTGCCAGCAGTGAAATCGGCAGGGATAGCAATCAGCCCCAGCATTTT. This codes for CASSEIGRDSNQPQHF.